This TCR beta chain was retrieved from a study of blood T cell repertoires in COVID-19. Study context: Spain, Italy and the United States supplied samples that represented acute and convalescent COVID-19.

V lost 5 bases to trimming and J lost 5 bases; unmatched junction nucleotides: 8. In germline, CDR1 is SGHTA, CDR2 FQGTGA. The CDR3 extends over 17 amino acids. The protocol was immunoSEQ multiplex PCR, while the TCRdb copy is restricted to in-frame clones and leaves out a portion. The sample consists of about 330,000 clones, approximately 92% of them appearing once. The chain carries TRBV7-3 and TRBJ2-2, with TRBD2 identical over 13 bases. Material for sequencing was PBMCs or T cells enriched from blood (not recorded which). The clonotype comes from a woman in her twenties or thirties who had recovered from COVID-19. Here the CDR3 DNA reads TGTGCCAGCAGCGCGACTAGCGGGGGGCCGAGAACCGGGGAGCTGTTTTTT. It codes for CASSATSGGPRTGELFF.